Listed here are 9 T cell receptor beta chains from one sample, sequenced in a study of identical twins. TCRdb re-analysed the 5' RACE reads in MiXCR, keeping a single row per CDR3 protein. Of under 350,000 distinct CDR3 sequences listed, 9.5% are singletons. Separately, the same data were catalogued under a study of yellow fever vaccine responses in identical twins.

Sequenced material: CD8+ T cells sorted from blood. The receptors originated from a woman aged 18-30 years in good health.

V is TRBV11-2 and J is TRBJ2-1, with a possible D match to TRBD2 (5 bases). Germline V gene data show CDR1 as SGHAT and CDR2 as FQNNGV. This CDR3 has 12 amino acids. Trimming removed 8 bases from V and 10 bases from J, with 15 bases in between. As DNA, the CDR3 is TGTGCCAGCGCGTCGGGAAGGTCAGAGCAGTTCTTC. It codes for CASASGRSEQFF.

The gene calls are TRBV7-9 and TRBJ2-1, with unresolved D. CDR1 SEHNR and CDR2 FQNEAQ come from the germline V gene (reference sequence). Trimming cost V 3 bases and J 0 bases, with 9 bases left between them. The CDR3 spans 15 residues. CDR3 sequence (DNA): TGTGCCAGCAGCTTTAAGGACGCCTCCTACAATGAGCAGTTCTTC. This sequence encodes CASSFKDASYNEQFF.

In its sample, this clonotype was seen many times. This chain uses TRBV4-3 with TRBJ2-7; possible D gene TRBD1, 6 bases. The germline V and J ends were trimmed by 0 bases and 1 base, with 7 bases remaining between them. This CDR3 contains 14 residues. The germline V gene has CDR1 LGHNA and CDR2 YSLEER. The CDR3 reads CASSQDRGSYEQYF. CDR3 DNA sequence: TGCGCCAGCAGCCAAGACAGGGGATCCTACGAGCAGTACTTC.

To note about this clonotype: One junction end does not reproduce the germline sequence, and a read error may be involved. The rearrangement joins TRBV28 to TRBJ2-1, with D tentatively TRBD1 (5 bases). The CDR3 is made up of 15 amino acids. Per the germline V gene, CDR1 is MDHEN and CDR2 is SYDVKM. CDR3 loop: CGSSLLTRTHNEQFF. Written as DNA, the CDR3 is TGTGGCAGCAGTTTACTTACCAGGACACACAATGAGCAGTTCTTC.

The chain is built from TRBV11-2 and TRBJ2-7; D tentatively reads TRBD1 or TRBD2 (7 bases each). This CDR3 region has 16 residues. The germline CDR1 and CDR2 sequences are SGHAT and FQNNGV. Trimming took off 3 bases at V and 4 bases at J, with 19 bases between the two ends. CDR3 nucleotides: TGTGCCAGCAGCTTGGTTGCAGGGGGACTAATGTACGAGCAGTACTTC. This encodes CASSLVAGGLMYEQYF.

This clonotype was counted between two and nine times. The V gene is TRBV7-9, the J gene TRBJ2-7; D not certain. Trimming left V 0 bases short and J 3 bases short, with 9 bases between. In germline, CDR1 is SEHNR, CDR2 FQNEAQ (reference sequence). The CDR3 covers 14 residues. The CDR3: CASSLAGQIYEQYF. DNA for the CDR3: TGTGCCAGCAGCTTAGCGGGTCAGATCTACGAGCAGTACTTC. Based on the CDR3 plus reference TRBV7-9 and TRBJ2-7, the full variable domain is DTGVSQNPRHKITKRGQNVTFRCDPISEHNRLYWYRQTLGQGPEFLTYFQNEAQLEKSRLLSDRFSAERPKGSFSTLEIQRTEQGDSAMYLCASSLAGQIYEQYFGPGTRLTVT.

This clonotype appeared many times. CDR3 loop: CATSRAGGDRDGYTF. The CDR3 DNA reads as TGTGCCACCAGTCGAGCGGGGGGGGACAGGGATGGCTACACCTTC. The rearrangement links TRBV15 to TRBJ1-2; 9 bases are a match to TRBD1. Germline assignment: CDR1 LNHNV and CDR2 YYDKDF (reference sequence). The CDR3 is 15 amino acids. The V segment lost 6 bases and the J segment 6 bases; nucleotides outside the gene matches: 11.

The table lists this clonotype with a few counts. This chain joins TRBV6-6 and TRBJ2-1; D is uncertain. The CDR3 is 12 amino acids. Germline CDR1 is MNHNY and CDR2 is SVGAGI (reference sequence). Trimming removed 2 bases from V and 6 bases from J, with 5 bases in between. In DNA, the CDR3 is TGTGCCAGCAGTTACGGGGTCAATGAGCAGTTCTTC. Protein sequence: CASSYGVNEQFF.

The chain combines TRBV27 with TRBJ2-5; D not resolved. CDR3 size: 12 residues. Trimming took off 6 bases at V and 4 bases at J, with 9 bases between the two ends. Germline CDR1 and CDR2: MNHEY and SMNVEV (reference sequence). DNA for the CDR3: TGTGCCAGCAGACCCACGCCAGAGACCCAGTACTTC. It yields the protein CASRPTPETQYF.